This is a list of T cell receptor beta chains from one sample in a study of blood T cell repertoires in COVID-19. Profiled with immunoSEQ multiplex PCR; TCRdb holds only in-frame clones, not every one. The sample shows approximately 350,000 clones, under 95% of them seen only once. Material for sequencing was peripheral blood. The receptors here all came from a young woman who had recovered from COVID-19. Each CDR3 is given with its conserved first and last residue. Only some rows state a clone size, as once, few, many or a class for expanded clones.

TRBJ2-1	once	TRBV27	CASSWTSAENEQFF
TRBJ1-2	once	TRBV7-2	CASSLARRSNGYTF
TRBJ2-1	-	TRBV3-1/TRBV3-2	CASSARLAGGGPRNEQFF
TRBJ1-2	-	TRBV6-1	CASSERTNWGYTF
TRBJ2-5	-	TRBV7-2	CASSYRLAGPYQETQYF
TRBJ1-1	-	TRBV21-1	CASSPRLLRATNTEAFF
TRBJ1-1	-	TRBV29-1	CSVAYRGTDTEAFF
TRBJ1-2	-	TRBV28	CASRPGGSGDYGYTF
TRBJ1-6	-	TRBV5-1	CASSLAGRGYGSPLHF
TRBJ2-5	once	TRBV11-3	CASSFREETQYF
TRBJ1-2	-	TRBV24-1	CATSDPGQGARGYTF
TRBJ2-1	-	TRBV10-1	CASSEPGGNEQFF
TRBJ2-3	-	TRBV7-2	CASSLRAGVSPDTQYF
TRBJ2-5	-	TRBV7-2	CASSRDYEETQYF
TRBJ2-6	-	TRBV10-3	CAINNGAGVSGANVLTF
TRBJ1-3	-	TRBV3-1/TRBV3-2	CASSQSAGNTIYF
TRBJ1-5	-	TRBV15	CATDRGGGNQPQHF
TRBJ2-1	-	TRBV5-4	CASSLGTSGNYNEQFF
TRBJ1-4	-	TRBV18	CASSPPDSTEKLFF
TRBJ1-1	-	TRBV19	CASRGQGADTEAFF
TRBJ1-6	-	TRBV6-5	CASSYVRQGVSSPLHF
TRBJ1-2	few	TRBV6-2/TRBV6-3	CASSYSGQGAHGYTF
TRBJ2-5	once	TRBV5-1	CASSLGLAGVRETQYF
TRBJ1-2	-	TRBV24-1	CATSDRNRGLFGYTF
TRBJ1-1	-	TRBV5-1	CASKPAGENTEAFF
TRBJ1-1	-	TRBV19	CASSRGTGTNTEAFF
TRBJ2-3	-	TRBV6-2/TRBV6-3	CASSTAGGGGRTDTQYF
TRBJ2-3	-	TRBV18	CASSPPGQSTDTQYF
TRBJ2-1	-	TRBV3-1/TRBV3-2	CASSLESGGPSDEQFF
TRBJ1-4	-	TRBV11-2	CASSFGQGVEKLFF
TRBJ1-1	once	TRBV11-3	CASSYMNTEAFF
TRBJ2-3	-	TRBV4-3	CASSQARGASTDTQYF
TRBJ2-3	-	TRBV24-1	CATSRDIYTDTQYF
TRBJ2-5	-	TRBV30	CAWSVTFRETQYF
TRBJ1-5	-	TRBV9	CASSLDRDRSAQHF
TRBJ2-2	-	TRBV19	CASSLLAGDITGELFF
TRBJ2-3	once	TRBV7-2	CASSQGDTQYF
TRBJ2-5	-	TRBV20-1	CSARDPRGAYF
TRBJ2-2	-	TRBV6-2/TRBV6-3	CASSYSIPSGSWYTGELFF
TRBJ2-1	-	TRBV7-2	CASSYLGLAGANEQFF
TRBJ1-5	-	TRBV20-1	CSASGLGGDSNQPQHF
TRBJ2-2	-	TRBV11-3	CASSLVLAGGPGELFF
TRBJ1-2	-	TRBV9	CASSGTEHGYTF
TRBJ1-4	-	TRBV29-1	CSVRQGEGEKLFF
TRBJ1-1	-	TRBV20-1	CSAIGQGKAFF
TRBJ1-3	once	TRBV19	CASSYRSSSGNTIYF
TRBJ2-3	-	TRBV6-6	CASGRDSRITDTQYF
TRBJ1-2	-	TRBV15	CATSRTTGSYGYTF
TRBJ1-4	-	TRBV24-1	CATRGAFSDEKLFF
TRBJ1-2	-	TRBV6-5	CATRRDYGYTF
TRBJ2-2	few	TRBV3-1/TRBV3-2	CASSDEPGQGYTGELFF
TRBJ1-1	-	TRBV11-3	CASSLDGRTEAFF